A single sample is the source of the 25 T cell receptor beta chains below, sequenced in a study of cytomegalovirus exposure and HLA in healthy donors. Primers: 60 Vbeta forward and 13 Jbeta reverse. Repertoires were generated with immunoSEQ multiplex PCR, while TCRdb's copy carries only in-frame clones and drops some. The repertoire has under 200,000 clones, roughly 80% of them found once; the top ten carry around 8%. What was sequenced was PBMCs. Receptors were obtained from a male donor in good health and CMV-seropositive.

The chain recombines TRBV28 with TRBJ2-5; tentatively, D is TRBD1 (6 bases). The germline V gene encodes CDR1 MDHEN and CDR2 SYDVKM. V lost 6 bases and J lost 4, with 15 bases in between. The CDR3 covers 14 residues. This CDR3 is CASSLQGPIETQYF. CDR3 coding DNA: TGTGCCAGCAGCCTACAGGGTCCCATAGAGACCCAGTACTTC.

V and J are TRBV6-5 and TRBJ1-3; D uncertain. The CDR3 contains 14 residues. Germline V gene sequence: CDR1 MNHEY, CDR2 SVGAGI. Trimming took 6 bases from V and 0 from J, leaving 9 bases between them. The CDR3 bases are TGTGCCAGCAGCCTAGGGAGCTCTGGAAACACCATATATTTT. It codes for CASSLGSSGNTIYF.

The rearrangement links TRBV18 to TRBJ1-2; tentatively, D is TRBD1 (6 bases). From germline, CDR1 is KGHSH and CDR2 LQKENI. The germline V and J ends were trimmed by 2 bases and 0 bases, with 13 bases remaining between them. The CDR3 covers 16 residues. CDR3 region: CASSPSTGHANYGYTF. The CDR3 DNA reads as TGTGCCAGCTCACCATCGACAGGCCACGCTAACTATGGCTACACCTTC.

V is TRBV7-6 and J is TRBJ2-3, with 8 bases matching TRBD2. The CDR3 sequence is 15 residues long. V shed 1 base, J shed 2 bases, and the junction held 2 bases outside the gene matches. CDR1 and CDR2 from the germline V gene are SGHVS and FNYEAQ. CDR3 coding DNA: TGTGCCAGCAGCTTAGTTAGCGGGGTCACAGATACGCAGTATTTT. Its protein product is CASSLVSGVTDTQYF.

The chain joins TRBV9 to TRBJ2-2, with 7 bases fitting TRBD1. CDR1 and CDR2 from the germline V gene are SGDLS and YYNGEE. This CDR3 contains 14 residues. The V gene end was trimmed by 4 bases and the J gene end by 10 bases; junction bases not matched to a gene: 10. DNA of the CDR3: TGTGCCAGCAGCCCTGGTAGGGGGCTGGAGGAGCTGTTTTTT. It specifies CASSPGRGLEELFF.

V usage is TRBV7-8 and J usage is TRBJ1-3; D remains ambiguous. Germline V gene sequence: CDR1 SGHVS, CDR2 FQNEAQ. CDR3 length equals 12 residues. Trimming removed 3 bases from V and 3 bases from J, with 3 bases in between. The CDR3 DNA reads TGTGCCAGCAGCTTCGGTGGAAACACCATATATTTT. It codes for CASSFGGNTIYF.

Of note for this clone: At one end the junction does not follow the germline gene, possibly because of a read error. The chain links TRBV5-1 to TRBJ2-7, with 8 bases aligning to TRBD2. This CDR3 is built from 15 residues. CDR1 SGHRS and CDR2 YFSETQ come from the germline V gene. The DNA of the CDR3 is TGCGCCAGCAGCTTGAGGAGGCTAGCGGGTTTCGAGCAGCACTTC. Its translation: CASSLRRLAGFEQHF. Full variable domain (outside the CDR3, taken from reference TRBV5-1 and TRBJ2-7): KAGVTQTPRYLIKTRGQQVTLSCSPISGHRSVSWYQQTPGQGLQFLFEYFSETQRNKGNFPGRFSGRQFSNSRSEMNVSTLELGDSALYLCASSLRRLAGFEQHFGPGTRLTVT.

About this clone itself: Sequence at one end of the junction differs from germline and may be a read error. The chain carries TRBV7-9 and TRBJ1-3, with 10 bases matching TRBD1. The CDR3 totals 15 residues. The germline gives CDR1 SEHNR, CDR2 FQNEAQ (reference sequence). CDR3 coding DNA: TGTTCCAGCAGCTTAGACAGGGGGCATGGAAACGCCATATATTTT. It yields the protein CSSSLDRGHGNAIYF.

The gene calls are TRBV6-5 and TRBJ2-7; 10 bases agree with TRBD1. The CDR3 consists of 16 residues. Germline CDR1 is MNHEY and CDR2 is SVGAGI. After removal of 0 bases from V and 4 bases from J, the junction contained 6 bases not matched to a gene. CDR3: CASSYSGDRGSYEQYF. CDR3 in DNA: TGTGCCAGCAGTTACTCTGGGGACAGGGGTTCATACGAGCAGTACTTC.

This sequence joins TRBV5-1 and TRBJ2-7; perhaps TRBD1 as D (7 bases). The CDR3 has 14 residues. Germline-derived CDR1 and CDR2 are SGHRS and YFSETQ. V lost 7 bases, J lost 2 bases, and 16 bases lay in between. CDR3 sequence reads: CASSNQGGPYEQYF. The CDR3, as DNA: TGCGCCAGCTCAAATCAGGGGGGACCCTACGAGCAGTACTTC.

CDR3 coding DNA: TGTGCCAGTAGTCCAGATGGGGCCCGTGACACAGATACGCAGTATTTT. Translating it yields CASSPDGARDTDTQYF. The chain combines TRBV19 with TRBJ2-3; possibly TRBD1 for D (5 bases). Between the trimmed V and J ends, which lost 5 bases and 2 bases, there was a span of 17 bases. The CDR3 runs to 16 residues. CDR1 is LNHDA, CDR2 SQIVND, per germline (reference sequence).

The chain recombines TRBV9 with TRBJ2-1, with D possibly matching TRBD2 (6 bases). Between the trimmed V and J ends, which lost 3 bases and 7 bases, there was a span of 17 bases. The CDR3 is made up of 15 amino acids. Germline CDR1 is SGDLS and CDR2 is YYNGEE. The CDR3 sequence: CASSGSGTSPNEQFF. DNA for the CDR3: TGTGCCAGCAGCGGAAGTGGGACTTCTCCTAATGAGCAGTTCTTC.

The chain links TRBV30 to TRBJ2-3; TRBD1 matches at 9 bases. Per the germline V gene, CDR1 is GTSNPN and CDR2 is SVGIG (reference sequence). This CDR3 spans 15 amino acids. V was pared by 6 bases and J by 3 bases, with 10 bases of the junction left unmatched. The CDR3 DNA reads TGTGCCTGCCACAGGGGGCGCCCAGGGACAGATACGCAGTATTTT. Its translation: CACHRGRPGTDTQYF.

With regard to this clone: Sequence at one end of the junction differs from germline and may be a read error. The chain carries TRBV6-1 and TRBJ2-6, with 11 positions matching TRBD1. The CDR3 is 15 amino acids. Germline V CDR1 and CDR2: MNHNS, SASEGT. This chain's CDR3 is CASGTGGSGANGLTF. The CDR3 DNA reads TGTGCCAGCGGGACAGGGGGTTCTGGGGCCAACGGCCTGACTTTC.

This sequence joins TRBV30 and TRBJ2-7; a weak D match, TRBD2 (6 bases). Trimming cost V 0 bases and J 6 bases, with 9 bases left between them. Looked up from germline, CDR1 is GTSNPN and CDR2 is SVGIG (reference sequence). This CDR3 spans 12 amino acids. As DNA, the CDR3 is TGTGCCTGGAGTGTAAGGGGACTCGAGCAGTACTTC. Encoded protein: CAWSVRGLEQYF.

This sequence joins TRBV19 and TRBJ1-4; D gene ambiguous. The CDR3 has 14 amino acids. Germline V gene sequence: CDR1 LNHDA, CDR2 SQIVND (reference sequence). V was shortened by 5 bases and J by 4 bases, with 11 bases between the two germline ends. CDR3 DNA sequence: TGTGCCAGTAGTTCAACCCGGGATAATGAAAAACTGTTTTTT. This translates into CASSSTRDNEKLFF.

This chain links TRBV18 with TRBJ1-3; D not resolved. Trimming stripped 3 bases from V and 3 bases from J, with 9 bases between. Per the germline V gene, CDR1 is KGHSH and CDR2 is LQKENI. The CDR3 contains 14 residues. The CDR3 coding sequence is TGTGCCAGCTCACCCGGGAGGGATGGAAACACCATATATTTT. It codes for CASSPGRDGNTIYF.

This clone was counted a single time. J is TRBJ2-5 and V is TRBV12-5; D might be TRBD2 (6 bases). Germline lookup yields CDR1 LGHNT and CDR2 FRNRAP. The CDR3 extends over 15 amino acids. With 9 bases removed from V and 5 bases from J, the gap between germline ends came to 22 bases. The CDR3 nucleotides read TGTGCTAGCTCAATTGACCGGGGGAGACGGGAGACCCAGTACTTC. It specifies CASSIDRGRRETQYF.

The gene calls are TRBV5-5 and TRBJ1-2; maybe TRBD1 (6 bases). Trimming took off 2 bases at V and 4 bases at J, with 18 bases between the two ends. In germline, CDR1 is SGHKS, CDR2 YYEKEE (reference sequence). This CDR3 comprises 16 residues. CDR3 nucleotide sequence: TGTGCCAGCAGCTTCTCCTTCGGTCAGGGGCTCTATGGCTACACCTTC. Its protein product is CASSFSFGQGLYGYTF.

The chain recombines TRBV5-1 with TRBJ2-3; 9 nucleotides match TRBD2. This CDR3 comprises 14 residues. The J segment lost 2 bases and the V segment lost 6 bases, leaving 4 bases of the junction unmatched. Germline CDR1 is SGHRS and CDR2 is YFSETQ. The CDR3 DNA reads TGCGCCAGCAAAGCGGGGGGCCCCACAGATACGCAGTATTTT. It is translated as CASKAGGPTDTQYF.

This chain connects TRBV5-6 to TRBJ2-7; maybe TRBD1 (7 bases). Germline CDR1 SGHDT, CDR2 YYEEEE. V was shortened by 4 bases and J by 4 bases, with 15 bases between the two germline ends. The CDR3 is 14 amino acids. The CDR3 reads CASSGRTGRYEQYF. The CDR3 coding sequence is TGTGCCAGCAGCGGGAGGACAGGCCGATACGAGCAGTACTTC. The full variable domain, completed using reference TRBV5-6 and TRBJ2-7, is DAGVTQSPTHLIKTRGQQVTLRCSPKSGHDTVSWYQQALGQGPQFIFQYYEEEERQRGNFPDRFSGHQFPNYSSELNVNALLLGDSALYLCASSGRTGRYEQYFGPGTRLTVT.

This clone appeared a single time. The gene calls are TRBV10-3 and TRBJ2-1; D is uncertain. Germline CDR1 and CDR2: ENHRY and SYGVKD. Deletions cut 4 bases from V and 5 bases from J, with 9 bases between. This CDR3 has 13 amino acids. The CDR3: CAISVRKNNEQFF. As DNA, the CDR3 is TGTGCCATCAGTGTCAGGAAAAACAATGAGCAGTTCTTC.

The chain is built from TRBV6-5 and TRBJ2-1; D remains ambiguous. Germline assignment: CDR1 MNHEY and CDR2 SVGAGI. V was cut by 4 bases and J by 12 bases, with 10 bases left in between. The CDR3 loop spans 11 amino acids. This CDR3 is CASSSVSGQFF. CDR3 in DNA: TGTGCCAGCAGTTCGGTCTCCGGGCAGTTCTTC.

This clone appeared a few times. V gene TRBV5-1 combines with J gene TRBJ2-2, with 7 bases lining up with TRBD1. CDR3 length equals 15 residues. Germline V gene sequence: CDR1 SGHRS, CDR2 YFSETQ. J gave up 5 bases and V 4 bases, and 8 bases lay outside the gene matches. The CDR3 DNA follows: TGCGCCAGCAGCACAGACAGGGTACGGACCGGGGAGCTGTTTTTT. This encodes CASSTDRVRTGELFF.

CDR3 sequence reads: CASSLLGQGSTEAFF. CDR3 nucleotide sequence: TGCGCCAGCAGCTTGTTGGGACAGGGAAGCACTGAAGCTTTCTTT. The genes are TRBV5-1 and TRBJ1-1; 9 bases line up with TRBD1. Per the germline V gene, CDR1 is SGHRS and CDR2 is YFSETQ. CDR3 length: 15 amino acids. The V segment lost 1 base and the J segment 4 bases; nucleotides outside the gene matches: 5.